This is a list of T cell receptor beta chains from one sample in a study of blood T cell repertoires in COVID-19. Libraries were prepared by immunoSEQ multiplex PCR; TCRdb keeps only in-frame clonotypes and omits some of them. The sample has under 250,000 clones; 70% to 90% are singletons. Material: peripheral blood. The receptors here all came from a woman between 35 and 50 years old with acute or convalescent COVID-19. Both conserved end residues are part of each CDR3.

V gene	CDR3 length	J gene	CDR3 protein
TRBV9	15	TRBJ1-2	CASSGDRGQDYGYTF
TRBV7-8	16	TRBJ2-5	CASSSPSGGSPETQYF
TRBV9	22	TRBJ2-1	CASSVRGRSGGDRVFSYNEQFF
TRBV5-1	14	TRBJ1-1	CASSFRGARTEAFF
TRBV9	13	TRBJ1-2	CASSVDSHYGYTF
TRBV4-2	16	TRBJ2-1	CASSQSGRGPRNEQFF
TRBV3-1/TRBV3-2	14	TRBJ2-3	CASSQGGGGDTQYF
TRBV2	13	TRBJ1-2	CASAPGVGYGYTF
TRBV2	14	TRBJ1-1	CASSIQGGETEAFF
TRBV10-2	15	TRBJ1-1	CASSLRGSRNTEAFF
TRBV27	15	TRBJ1-5	CASSQGVTSNQPQHF
TRBV9	17	TRBJ2-5	CASSARLAGGLPETQYF
TRBV4-2	17	TRBJ1-4	CASSQERAGTGGEKLFF
TRBV7-9	14	TRBJ2-3	CASSLVQGLDTQYF
TRBV19	14	TRBJ1-1	CASSQRQGGTEAFF
TRBV10-2	13	TRBJ1-2	CASSESQGGGYTF
TRBV24-1	15	TRBJ1-5	CATSDHRGGNQPQHF
TRBV6-5	14	TRBJ2-1	CASRERGSYNEQFF
TRBV18	15	TRBJ1-2	CASSPRGQADYGYTF
TRBV24-1	13	TRBJ1-2	CATSDLSDYGYTF
TRBV30	16	TRBJ2-2	CAWSGLAGPNTGELFF
TRBV2	15	TRBJ1-1	CASSSSGGHNTEAFF
TRBV19	16	TRBJ2-2	CASGSVASGTTGELFF
TRBV7-6	14	TRBJ1-4	CASSHGTFNEKLFF
TRBV25-1	15	TRBJ1-4	CASSELQGGREKLFF
TRBV19	13	TRBJ1-5	CASSIRGGQPQHF
TRBV4-1	15	TRBJ1-1	CASSQARGERTEAFF
TRBV7-2	15	TRBJ1-3	CASSLDSFSGNTIYF
TRBV4-2	15	TRBJ2-3	CASSQMGGAPDTQYF
TRBV5-8	15	TRBJ1-5	CASSFRGVSNQPQHF
TRBV7-2	14	TRBJ1-5	CASSLGQGNQPQHF
TRBV7-2	13	TRBJ2-6	CASSLLWANVLTF
TRBV30	14	TRBJ1-2	CAWSVAVGGYGYTF
TRBV2	11	TRBJ1-2	CASTTNYGYTF
TRBV4-1	13	TRBJ1-4	CASSRQGGEKLFF
TRBV13	13	TRBJ2-6	CASSPREANVLTF
TRBV6-6	14	TRBJ2-3	CASSFSVSTDTQYF
TRBV2	13	TRBJ2-1	CASSSIAYNEQFF
TRBV11-2	16	TRBJ2-1	CASSLELARGYNEQFF
TRBV2	14	TRBJ1-1	CASSENGRRAEAFF
TRBV11-2	18	TRBJ2-3	CASSPRTSGASSTDTQYF
TRBV3-1/TRBV3-2	15	TRBJ1-2	CASSARGGQGNGYTF
TRBV5-1	13	TRBJ1-1	CASSGDGFTEAFF
TRBV6-5	15	TRBJ2-2	CASSSGTSGFGELFF
TRBV4-1	16	TRBJ2-2	CASSQAGQGGTGELFF
TRBV9	18	TRBJ2-5	CASSFGLAGYLGQETQYF
TRBV29-1	16	TRBJ2-6	CSVVLGRDSGANVLTF
TRBV7-2	14	TRBJ1-1	CASSKTGIHTEAFF
TRBV5-1	15	TRBJ1-3	CASRRGEGGRNTIYF
TRBV19	18	TRBJ2-6	CASSVTGMFLSGANVLTF
TRBV15	17	TRBJ1-1	CATSRDFEGQVNTEAFF
TRBV25-1	14	TRBJ1-3	CPKTHSPSGNTIYF
TRBV19	14	TRBJ2-3	CASKRRGDTDTQYF
TRBV9	15	TRBJ1-2	CASSVEGRDLHGYTF